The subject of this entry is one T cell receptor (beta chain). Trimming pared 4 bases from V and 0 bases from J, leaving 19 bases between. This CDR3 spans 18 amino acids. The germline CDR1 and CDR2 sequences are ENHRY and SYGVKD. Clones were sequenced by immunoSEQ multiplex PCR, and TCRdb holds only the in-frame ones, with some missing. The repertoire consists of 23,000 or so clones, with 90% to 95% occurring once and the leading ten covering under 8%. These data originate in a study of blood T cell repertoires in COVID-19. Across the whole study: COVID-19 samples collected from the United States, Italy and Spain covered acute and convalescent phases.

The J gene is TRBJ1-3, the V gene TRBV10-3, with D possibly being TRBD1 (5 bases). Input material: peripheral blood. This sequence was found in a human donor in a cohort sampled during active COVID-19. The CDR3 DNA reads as TGTGCCATCAGTGGTCCACGGGGGGGTGTGAGCTCTGGAAACACCATATATTTT. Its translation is CAISGPRGGVSSGNTIYF.